A single sample is the source of the 28 T cell receptor beta chains below, sequenced in a study of tumor-infiltrating lymphocytes in primary liver carcinoma. Starting from 450 to 500 ng of total RNA, TCR beta cDNA was produced with a primer in the constant region. Slightly modified ARM-PCR, run as three nested multiplex PCR rounds, produced the TCR beta libraries. Primers for the first two PCR rounds were TRBV1-TRBV30 forward primers and a C-beta reverse primer (around 10 cycles per round). TCRdb recomputed calls from the multiplex PCR reads with MiXCR, one row per CDR3 protein. The table has 250,000 to 400,000 distinct CDR3 sequences, approximately 65% seen once. In addition to blood RNA drawn from unsorted whole blood, germline DNA was extracted. Sequencing input: peripheral blood. These receptors originate from a man aged 40-49 years with primary liver carcinoma and hepatitis B virus infection.

The J gene is TRBJ2-1, the V gene TRBV11-2, with TRBD2 as a possible D gene (6 bases). The CDR3 has 15 amino acids. V lost 6 bases and J 5 bases, leaving 17 bases between the germline ends. Germline CDR1 and CDR2: SGHAT and FQNNGV. The CDR3 DNA is TGTGCCAGCAGTCCAGTGACGGGGGAAAACAATGAGCAGTTCTTC. Encoded protein: CASSPVTGENNEQFF.

A remark on this clonotype: Relative to the germline gene, one junction end is altered; a read error may explain this. The gene calls are TRBV7-9 and TRBJ2-5; no clear D gene. This CDR3 is built from 12 residues. Germline V CDR1 and CDR2: SEHNR, FQNEAQ (reference sequence). The CDR3 region is CDSSPAPETQYF. CDR3 DNA: TGTGACAGCAGCCCGGCCCCAGAGACCCAGTACTTC. The full variable domain, in which reference TRBV7-9 and TRBJ2-5 provide the parts outside the CDR3, is DTGVSQNPRHKITKRGQNVTFRCDPISEHNRLYWYRQTLGQGPEFLTYFQNEAQLEKSRLLSDRFSAERPKGSFSTLEIQRTEQGDSAMYLCDSSPAPETQYFGPGTRLLVL.

This clonotype appeared a single time. This may be a read error, as it is one base from a much larger clone. This chain uses TRBV6-5 with TRBJ2-1; 7 bases agree with TRBD2. The CDR3 has 16 amino acids. Germline-derived CDR1 and CDR2 are MNHEY and SVGAGI. In DNA form, the CDR3 reads TGTGCCAACAGTCCCCTGGGCGGGAGCCTCGGAGATGAGCAGTTCTTC. This encodes CANSPLGGSLGDEQFF.

On this clonotype itself: A much larger clone sits a single nucleotide away, making a read error possible. This chain connects TRBV29-1 to TRBJ1-2; tentatively, D is TRBD1 (6 bases). CDR1 SQVTM and CDR2 ANQGSEA come from the germline V gene. The CDR3 is 14 amino acids. CDR3 DNA: TGCAGCGCTGAGCCCGGGGGCGCAGAGTATGGCTACATCTTC. This sequence encodes CSAEPGGAEYGYIF.

There are a few counts of this clonotype. The chain uses TRBV5-1 and TRBJ2-7; D perhaps matches TRBD2 (5 bases). CDR1 SGHRS and CDR2 YFSETQ come from the germline V gene. V lost 0 bases to trimming and J lost 3 bases, with 13 bases between them. The CDR3 runs 15 residues. CDR3 coding DNA: TGCGCCAGCAGCTTGGCCGGAGGAGAACTCTACGAGCAGTACTTC. The encoded protein is CASSLAGGELYEQYF.

With regard to this clonotype: This may stem from a read error, because a much larger clone lies one nucleotide away. The rearrangement links TRBV5-4 to TRBJ2-6; possible D gene TRBD1, 6 bases. In germline, CDR1 is SGHNT, CDR2 YYREEE (reference sequence). The CDR3 runs to 16 residues. CDR3 in DNA: TGTGCCAGCAGCCGTGACAGGCTTGCTGGGACCAACGTCCTGACTTTC. This gives the protein CASSRDRLAGTNVLTF.

Comments on this clonotype: A read error may account for a junction end that differs from germline. The chain combines TRBV6-1 with TRBJ1-5, with a tentative D call TRBD1 (6 bases). Germline CDR1 and CDR2: MNHNS and SASEGT. The CDR3 is made up of 17 amino acids. The CDR3 is CTSILTGAGVGNQPQHF. CDR3 nucleotide sequence: TGTACCAGCATACTTACGGGGGCCGGAGTGGGCAATCAGCCCCAGCATTTT.

Comments on this clonotype: The junction and the germline gene differ at one end; a read error may be behind it. The chain combines TRBV29-1 with TRBJ2-3; D may be TRBD2 (6 bases). Germline V lookup: CDR1 SQVTM, CDR2 ANQGSEA. There are 16 residues in the CDR3. This CDR3 reads CSARGSPGVGTNTQYF. Here the CDR3 DNA reads TGCAGCGCCCGGGGATCTCCGGGAGTAGGCACAAATACGCAGTATTTT.

This clonotype was counted only a few times. The chain links TRBV14 to TRBJ1-2; no clear D. The germline CDR1 and CDR2 sequences are SGHDN and FVKESK. V lost 0 bases and J lost 7, with 12 bases in between. The CDR3 length is 14 residues. The CDR3 DNA follows: TGTGCCAGCAGCCAAGAAAGGTTACGGAGTGGCTACACCTTC. It codes for CASSQERLRSGYTF.

This chain uses TRBV6-6 with TRBJ1-1, with 8 nucleotides matching TRBD1. The germline V gene encodes CDR1 MNHNY and CDR2 SVGAGI (reference sequence). The CDR3 loop spans 15 amino acids. V gave up 7 bases and J gave up 2 bases; unmatched junction bases: 9. CDR3 sequence reads: CASIGMAGGNTEAFF. The CDR3 nucleotides read TGTGCCAGCATCGGAATGGCAGGGGGCAACACTGAAGCTTTCTTT.

This clonotype was counted only a few times. A much larger clonotype is one base distant, so this may be a read error. CDR3 bases: TGTACCAGCAGTTATGAGGGGCGCTTGAACACTGAAGCTTTCTTT. This gives the protein CTSSYEGRLNTEAFF. The genes are TRBV6-5 and TRBJ1-1; the D gene is possibly TRBD1 (5 bases). The CDR3 is 15 residues long. In germline, CDR1 is MNHEY, CDR2 SVGAGI.

This clonotype was seen more than once but under ten times. J is TRBJ2-1 and V is TRBV28; 14 bases agree with TRBD2. Looked up from germline, CDR1 is MDHEN and CDR2 is SYDVKM. V was clipped by 4 bases and J by 0 bases; unmatched bases: 5. CDR3 length: 18 amino acids. The CDR3: CASSSTSGRDSSYNEQFF. CDR3 coding DNA: TGTGCCAGCAGTTCGACTAGCGGGAGGGATAGCTCCTACAATGAGCAGTTCTTC.

This clonotype has a count of ten or more. The chain uses TRBV12-3 or TRBV12-4 and TRBJ2-1; D not certain. V dropped 6 bases and J dropped 6 bases, with 6 bases sitting between them. This CDR3 is built from 11 residues. Here the CDR3 reads CASSRSNEQFF. CDR3 DNA sequence: TGTGCCAGCAGCCGGTCCAATGAGCAGTTCTTC.

V is TRBV19 and J is TRBJ1-5; a possible D gene is TRBD1 (6 bases). This CDR3 has 15 amino acids. From germline, CDR1 is LNHDA and CDR2 SQIVND (reference sequence). V was clipped by 10 bases and J by 7 bases, with 23 bases between them. The CDR3 reads CATRLGIQGSQPQHF. CDR3 sequence (DNA): TGTGCCACCCGACTGGGGATACAGGGATCCCAGCCCCAGCATTTT. Full variable domain (remainder filled in from reference TRBV19 and TRBJ1-5): DGGITQSPKYLFRKEGQNVTLSCEQNLNHDAMYWYRQDPGQGLRLIYYSQIVNDFQKGDIAEGYSVSREKKESFPLTVTSAQKNPTAFYLCATRLGIQGSQPQHFGDGTRLSIL.

The chain has TRBV29-1 and TRBJ2-3; 9 nucleotides match TRBD1. The CDR3 spans 13 residues. Trimming removed 8 bases from V and 6 bases from J; junction bases left unmatched: 9. The V gene's germline CDR1 is SQVTM and CDR2 ANQGSEA. This CDR3 is CSIYRGLEDTQYF. CDR3 in DNA: TGCAGCATTTACAGGGGGCTAGAGGATACGCAGTATTTT.

As to this clonotype: A much larger clonotype is one base distant, so this may be a read error. The chain links TRBV6-6 to TRBJ2-1, with D possibly TRBD1 on 6 matching bases. The CDR3 consists of 12 residues. Germline-derived CDR1 and CDR2 are MNHNY and SVGAGI (reference sequence). The CDR3 DNA is TGTGCCATTTCGGACAGTTACAATGTGCAGTTCTTC. Protein sequence: CAISDSYNVQFF.

This clonotype occurred a few times. The chain carries TRBV4-1 and TRBJ1-2; D is uncertain. Germline lookup yields CDR1 MGHRA and CDR2 YSYEKL. Trimming pared 0 bases from V and 6 bases from J, leaving 20 bases between. The CDR3 consists of 17 residues. The CDR3 is CASSQDNKRTRPDGYTF. In DNA, the CDR3 is TGCGCCAGCAGCCAAGATAATAAGAGGACCCGGCCGGATGGCTACACCTTC.

This clonotype was observed a handful of times. The chain recombines TRBV5-1 with TRBJ2-7, with unresolved D. Germline CDR1 reads SGHRS; CDR2 reads YFSETQ. The CDR3 contains 14 residues. Trimming cost V 4 bases and J 2 bases, with 13 bases left between them. The DNA of the CDR3 is TGCGCCAGCAGCCCCGTTGAAGGTGCCTACGAGCAGTACTTC. It codes for CASSPVEGAYEQYF.

The genes are TRBV11-2 and TRBJ2-3, with TRBD2 identical over 7 bases. From germline, CDR1 is SGHAT and CDR2 FQNNGV. There are 15 residues in the CDR3. The V gene end was trimmed by 3 bases and the J gene end by 10 bases; junction bases not matched to a gene: 13. In nucleotides, the CDR3 is TGTGCCAGCAGCTTCCTAGCGGTTACCACTGATGCGCAGTATTTT. It codes for CASSFLAVTTDAQYF.

Remarks on this clonotype: The junction does not match germline at one end; this may be a read error. The gene calls are TRBV14 and TRBJ2-7; D might be TRBD2 (6 bases). The germline CDR1 and CDR2 sequences are SGHDN and FVKESK. The CDR3 consists of 15 residues. This CDR3 is CTSRREIATSYEQYF. CDR3 coding DNA: TGTACCAGCAGACGCGAAATAGCGACTAGTTACGAGCAGTACTTC. Full variable domain (missing parts from reference TRBV14 and TRBJ2-7): EAGVTQFPSHSVIEKGQTVTLRCDPISGHDNLYWYRRVMGKEIKFLLHFVKESKQDESGMPNNRFLAERTGGTYSTLKVQPAELEDSGVYFCTSRREIATSYEQYFGPGTRLTVT.

Regarding this clonotype: At one of its ends the junction is not consistent with the germline gene, which may arise from a read error. This sequence joins TRBV6-5 and TRBJ2-1; TRBD2 might be the D (6 bases). This CDR3 has 15 amino acids. Germline V gene sequence: CDR1 MNHEY, CDR2 SVGAGI. The CDR3 DNA reads as TGTGCCGGCAGTCGCGGAGGGTGGGAGGACAATGAGCAGTTCTTC. Its protein product is CAGSRGGWEDNEQFF.

Turning to this clonotype: Given the absence of the conserved phenylalanine or tryptophan at the CDR3 end, a read error is likely. The chain employs TRBV6-2 or TRBV6-3 and TRBJ2-2, with D possibly being TRBD2 (7 bases). CDR3 length: 15 residues. Germline assignment: CDR1 MNHEY and CDR2 SVGEGT. Trimming cost V 11 bases and J 7 bases, with 23 bases left between them. CDR3 bases: TGTGCCGGCACCCCCGAGGGGGGGCGGGACGGGGAGCTGTTTTCT. Translation gives CAGTPEGGRDGELFS.

About this clonotype itself: This may arise from a read error, as a much more abundant clone is one base away. V gene TRBV6-5 combines with J gene TRBJ2-5; unclear D gene. The length of the CDR3 is 14 residues. V dropped 2 bases and J dropped 5 bases, with 12 bases sitting between them. Germline V CDR1 and CDR2: MNHEY, SVGAGI. Here the CDR3 DNA reads TGTGCCAGCAGTTACCGTCTAACAGTGGAGACCCAGTACTTC. This translates into CASSYRLTVETQYF.

Of note for this clonotype: A much larger clone is a single base away; this may be a read error. The chain carries TRBV4-3 and TRBJ2-1; unclear D gene. The CDR3 totals 13 residues. V was cut by 0 bases and J by 11 bases, with 11 bases left in between. In germline, CDR1 is LGHNA, CDR2 YSLEER. The CDR3 DNA sequence: TGCGCCAGCAGCCAAGAGTTAGTAGTCAAGCAGTTCTTC. Translating it yields CASSQELVVKQFF.

Remarks on this clonotype: The junction departs from germline at one end; a sequencing error may be responsible. This chain uses TRBV6-5 with TRBJ2-1; 9 nucleotides line up with TRBD1. Per germline, CDR1 MNHEY and CDR2 SVGAGI. The CDR3 is 15 amino acids. The CDR3 region has the DNA TGTACCAGCAGTCCCGACAGGGGGAGTTACAATGAGCAGTTCTTC. The encoded protein is CTSSPDRGSYNEQFF.

This clonotype was found a few times. The chain recombines TRBV11-2 with TRBJ1-2; 7 positions match TRBD1. Germline-derived CDR1 and CDR2 are SGHAT and FQNNGV. Trimming at V came to 8 bases and at J to 4 bases, leaving 4 bases not matched to a gene. CDR3 size: 12 residues. The CDR3 DNA reads as TGTGCCAGCTACAGGGGCCCCTATGGCTACACCTTC. This translates into CASYRGPYGYTF. The entire variable domain, with the rest obtained from reference TRBV11-2 and TRBJ1-2, is as follows: EAGVAQSPRYKIIEKRQSVAFWCNPISGHATLYWYQQILGQGPKLLIQFQNNGVVDDSQLPKDRFSAERLKGVDSTLKIQPAKLEDSAVYLCASYRGPYGYTFGSGTRLTVV.

With respect to this clonotype: Relative to the germline gene, one junction end is altered; a read error may explain this. V is TRBV11-3 and J is TRBJ2-2; tentatively, D is TRBD1 (6 bases). Germline CDR1 SGHNT, CDR2 YENEEA. The CDR3 is made up of 14 amino acids. The chain's CDR3 is CASSFTGTAGELFF. The CDR3 DNA reads TGTGCCAGCAGCTTTACAGGGACGGCCGGAGAGCTGTTTTTT.

To note about this clonotype: The CDR3 does not close with the conserved phenylalanine or tryptophan, likely indicating a read error. The rearrangement links TRBV5-4 to TRBJ2-7, with 8 bases lining up with TRBD2. The CDR3 extends over 15 amino acids. The trim removed 0 bases at V and 2 bases at J, leaving 4 bases unmatched. The germline V gene encodes CDR1 SGHNT and CDR2 YYREEE (reference sequence). Written as DNA, the CDR3 is TGTGCCAGCAGCTTGGGGACTAGCAACGCCTACGAGCAGTACATC. This encodes CASSLGTSNAYEQYI.